Presented here are 22 T cell receptor beta chains from one specimen sequenced in a study of blood T cell repertoires in COVID-19. Sequencing used immunoSEQ multiplex PCR; TCRdb keeps in-frame clones, though not all of them. The profile covers 300,000 to 350,000 clones, with around 82% appearing a single time and under 3% taken by the ten largest. Sequencing was done on a sample of peripheral blood. These receptors originate from a man aged 25-45 years with active or convalescent COVID-19.

The chain has TRBV29-1 and TRBJ2-7; 12 nucleotides match TRBD2. Losses at the gene ends were 6 bases for V and 4 bases for J; bases not matched to a gene: 4. The CDR3 has 13 residues. Germline V CDR1 and CDR2: SQVTM, ANQGSEA. The CDR3 coding sequence is TGCAGCGTCACGACTAGCGGGGGTTACGAGCAGTACTTC. Its translation: CSVTTSGGYEQYF.

This chain joins TRBV3-1 (or the pseudogene TRBV3-2) and TRBJ1-1, with D unclear. V lost 11 bases to trimming and J lost 11 bases, with 9 bases between them. The germline V gene has CDR1 LGHDT and CDR2 YNNKEL (reference sequence). The length of the CDR3 is 8 residues. CDR3 bases: TGTGCCGGCCCTAGGGCTTTCTTT. Its translation is CAGPRAFF.

The chain uses TRBV18 and TRBJ1-1; D is unclear. V was pared by 6 bases and J by 0 bases, with 2 bases between. This CDR3 comprises 11 residues. The germline V gene has CDR1 KGHSH and CDR2 LQKENI. CDR3 sequence reads: CASSLNTEAFF. CDR3 in DNA: TGTGCCAGCTCCTTGAACACTGAAGCTTTCTTT.

J is TRBJ2-7 and V is TRBV14; D remains unclear. CDR1 and CDR2 (germline): SGHDN, FVKESK. The CDR3 is 14 residues long. V shed 4 bases and J shed 0 bases, with 10 bases lying between them. DNA for the CDR3: TGTGCCAGCAGCCCTCGATGGAGCTCCTACGAGCAGTACTTC. As protein: CASSPRWSSYEQYF.

V is TRBV19 and J is TRBJ2-7, with D unresolved. Germline V gene lookup returns CDR1 LNHDA and CDR2 SQIVND (reference sequence). This CDR3 region has 14 residues. Trimming stripped 5 bases from V and 6 bases from J, with 17 bases between. The CDR3 DNA reads TGTGCCAGTAGTCCCCCTCCCCCGGGTGTCGAGCAGTACTTC. Its translation is CASSPPPPGVEQYF.

The rearrangement links TRBV14 to TRBJ1-1, with D perhaps matching TRBD1 (6 bases). Trimming pared 2 bases from V and 7 bases from J, leaving 17 bases between. There are 15 residues in the CDR3. Germline CDR1 and CDR2: SGHDN and FVKESK. DNA for the CDR3: TGTGCCAGCAGCCAATATCAGGGGCCGACAGGTGAAGCTTTCTTT. The encoded protein is CASSQYQGPTGEAFF.

The gene calls are TRBV11-3 and TRBJ2-7; no reliable D call. Germline CDR1 and CDR2: SGHNT and YENEEA. The CDR3 length is 15 residues. V gave up 1 base and J gave up 4 bases, with 14 bases separating them. CDR3 sequence: CASSLGAGTPYEQYF. CDR3 sequence (DNA): TGTGCCAGCAGCTTAGGGGCAGGAACACCTTACGAGCAGTACTTC. Full variable domain (outside the CDR3, taken from reference TRBV11-3 and TRBJ2-7): EAGVVQSPRYKIIEKKQPVAFWCNPISGHNTLYWYLQNLGQGPELLIRYENEEAVDDSQLPKDRFSAERLKGVDSTLKIQPAELGDSAVYLCASSLGAGTPYEQYFGPGTRLTVT.

This chain connects TRBV19 to TRBJ2-2; 12 bases are a match to TRBD2. The CDR3 sequence is 20 residues long. Trimming at V came to 5 bases and at J to 1 base, leaving 14 bases not matched to a gene. From germline, CDR1 is LNHDA and CDR2 SQIVND (reference sequence). The CDR3 here is CASSLRTSGTIRGNTGELFF. CDR3 nucleotide sequence: TGTGCCAGTAGTCTACGGACTAGCGGGACTATTAGAGGGAACACCGGGGAGCTGTTTTTT.

This rearrangement joins TRBV5-4 to TRBJ2-2, with D tentatively TRBD1 (6 bases). Germline lookup yields CDR1 SGHNT and CDR2 YYREEE (reference sequence). Deletions cut 0 bases from V and 3 bases from J, with 12 bases between. The CDR3 contains 16 residues. CDR3 nucleotide sequence: TGTGCCAGCAGCTTGGGACAGGCGGTAGACACCGGGGAGCTGTTTTTT. Its protein product is CASSLGQAVDTGELFF.

The V and J genes are TRBV5-4 and TRBJ2-3, with a tentative D call TRBD2 (5 bases). Germline CDR1 and CDR2: SGHNT and YYREEE (reference sequence). The CDR3 has 14 residues. The V end was cut by 1 base, the J end by 3 bases, with 9 bases between. The CDR3 DNA reads TGTGCCAGCAGCTTGCGGCTAGCAACAGATACGCAGTATTTT. Translation gives CASSLRLATDTQYF.

This chain's CDR3 is CASSLVRSGGTYEQYF. The DNA of the CDR3 is TGTGCCAGCAGCTTAGTGCGTAGCGGGGGTACCTACGAGCAGTACTTC. The chain carries TRBV7-9 and TRBJ2-7, with 9 bases identical to TRBD2. Germline lookup yields CDR1 SEHNR and CDR2 FQNEAQ (reference sequence). The CDR3 spans 16 residues. With 1 base clipped from V and 2 bases from J, the junction kept 6 bases outside the gene matches. The full variable domain, rest sourced from reference TRBV7-9 and TRBJ2-7, is DTGVSQNPRHKITKRGQNVTFRCDPISEHNRLYWYRQTLGQGPEFLTYFQNEAQLEKSRLLSDRFSAERPKGSFSTLEIQRTEQGDSAMYLCASSLVRSGGTYEQYFGPGTRLTVT.

The V call is TRBV24-1, the J call TRBJ2-1; 7 bases agree with TRBD2. There are 17 residues in the CDR3. V lost 1 base to trimming and J lost 2 bases; unmatched junction nucleotides: 7. Per germline, CDR1 KGHDR and CDR2 SFDVKD. CDR3 amino acids: CATSDLEGGRTYNEQFF. CDR3 coding DNA: TGTGCCACCAGTGATTTAGAGGGCGGGAGAACCTACAATGAGCAGTTCTTC.

The V call is TRBV18, the J call TRBJ1-6; TRBD1 matches at 9 bases. The CDR3 extends over 14 amino acids. The V and J ends lost 6 bases and 10 bases, in that order; junction bases with no gene match: 7. The germline gives CDR1 KGHSH, CDR2 LQKENI. The CDR3 is CASSGTGRTSPLHF. The CDR3 nucleotides are TGTGCCAGCTCCGGGACAGGGAGGACATCACCCCTCCACTTT.

V is TRBV15 and J is TRBJ1-1, with a weak D call TRBD1 (5 bases). The germline CDR1 and CDR2 sequences are LNHNV and YYDKDF (reference sequence). The V end lost 1 base, the J end lost 11 bases, and 23 bases lay between the germline ends. The CDR3 runs 16 residues. The chain's CDR3 is CATSRGTTVGLLGAFF. CDR3 bases: TGTGCCACCAGCAGAGGAACGACAGTGGGCCTACTGGGGGCTTTCTTT.

This clone showed up just once. V is TRBV7-2 and J is TRBJ1-6, with D unclear. The CDR3 is 15 amino acids. Looked up from germline, CDR1 is SGHTA and CDR2 is FQGNSA. Trimming took off 3 bases at V and 5 bases at J, with 11 bases between the two ends. DNA of the CDR3: TGTGCCAGCAGCTTGGCGGTCGCGGATAATTCACCCCTCCACTTT. Translated: CASSLAVADNSPLHF. Together with reference TRBV7-2 and TRBJ1-6, the CDR3 gives the full variable domain: GAGVSQSPSNKVTEKGKDVELRCDPISGHTALYWYRQSLGQGLEFLIYFQGNSAPDKSGLPSDRFSAERTGGSVSTLTIQRTQQEDSAVYLCASSLAVADNSPLHFGNGTRLTVT.

The V and J genes are TRBV9 and TRBJ1-1; 12 bases line up with TRBD1. Germline assignment: CDR1 SGDLS and CDR2 YYNGEE. The CDR3 consists of 17 residues. V shed 0 bases, J shed 5 bases, and the junction held 8 bases outside the gene matches. CDR3 DNA: TGTGCCAGCAGCGTAGGGGGACAGGGGGCCTTAGGGACTGAAGCTTTCTTT. Translation: CASSVGGQGALGTEAFF.

Here the CDR3 reads CASRRKLAGSTGELFF. CDR3 DNA: TGTGCCAGTAGGAGGAAACTAGCGGGAAGCACCGGGGAGCTGTTTTTT. The J gene is TRBJ2-2, the V gene TRBV19, with 10 nucleotides matching TRBD2. Germline CDR1 and CDR2: LNHDA and SQIVND (reference sequence). The V segment lost 6 bases and the J segment 4 bases; nucleotides outside the gene matches: 8. This CDR3 contains 16 residues.

This chain joins TRBV4-3 and TRBJ2-1; 7 bases are a match to TRBD2. With 4 bases clipped from V and 6 bases from J, the junction kept 9 bases outside the gene matches. Germline V CDR1 and CDR2: LGHNA, YSLEER. The CDR3 is 15 amino acids. Written as DNA, the CDR3 is TGCGCCAGCAGCCCCACAAGCGGGGTCCCCAATGAGCAGTTCTTC. This encodes CASSPTSGVPNEQFF.

V is TRBV6-5 and J is TRBJ2-7; 9 nucleotides align to TRBD2. This CDR3 is 14 amino acids long. Germline values: CDR1 MNHEY, CDR2 SVGAGI. Trimming took 6 bases from V and 1 from J; bases not matched to a gene: 4. The CDR3, as DNA: TGTGCCAGCAGGTCGCTAGCGGGATCCTACGAGCAGTACTTC. Protein: CASRSLAGSYEQYF.

CDR3 DNA sequence: TGTGCCAGCAGTTACGCAGGGGGCGGGACTGAAGCTTTCTTT. The encoded protein is CASSYAGGGTEAFF. The V and J genes are TRBV6-2 or TRBV6-3 and TRBJ1-1, with TRBD1 matching 8 bases. Germline V CDR1 and CDR2: MNHEY, SVGEGT. The CDR3 is 14 amino acids. The junction had 4 bases not matched to a gene; V was cut back by 2 bases and J by 5 bases.

The CDR3 here is CASSLLLRGTQYF. For the CDR3, the DNA is TGTGCCAGCAGCTTACTGTTACGAGGGACCCAGTACTTC. The genes are TRBV5-8 and TRBJ2-5; D ambiguous. CDR3 length: 13 residues. Germline V lookup: CDR1 SGHTS, CDR2 YDEGEE. Trimming took off 2 bases at V and 7 bases at J, with 12 bases between the two ends.

The chain carries TRBV5-1 and TRBJ1-2, with TRBD1 matching over 9 bases. V was clipped by 3 bases and J by 4 bases; unmatched bases: 7. This CDR3 is 15 amino acids long. The germline V gene encodes CDR1 SGHRS and CDR2 YFSETQ. In DNA form, the CDR3 reads TGCGCCAGCAGCTCCCGGGACAGGGATACCTATGGCTACACCTTC. Protein product: CASSSRDRDTYGYTF. The full variable domain, completed using reference TRBV5-1 and TRBJ1-2, is KAGVTQTPRYLIKTRGQQVTLSCSPISGHRSVSWYQQTPGQGLQFLFEYFSETQRNKGNFPGRFSGRQFSNSRSEMNVSTLELGDSALYLCASSSRDRDTYGYTFGSGTRLTVV.